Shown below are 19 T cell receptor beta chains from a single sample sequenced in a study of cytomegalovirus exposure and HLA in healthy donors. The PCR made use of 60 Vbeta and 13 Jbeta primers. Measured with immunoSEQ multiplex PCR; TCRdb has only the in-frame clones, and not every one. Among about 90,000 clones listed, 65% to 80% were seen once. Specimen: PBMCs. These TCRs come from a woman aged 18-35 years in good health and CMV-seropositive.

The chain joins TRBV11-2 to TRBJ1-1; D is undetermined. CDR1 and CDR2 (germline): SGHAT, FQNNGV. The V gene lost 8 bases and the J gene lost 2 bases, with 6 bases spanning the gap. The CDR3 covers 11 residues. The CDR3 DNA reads TGTGCCAGCCTCCTAAACACTGAAGCTTTCTTT. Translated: CASLLNTEAFF.

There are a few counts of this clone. CDR3 bases: TGCGCCAGCAGCCCTCGGACCTCGGGGGAGACCCAGTACTTC. Protein product: CASSPRTSGETQYF. The chain combines TRBV5-1 with TRBJ2-5, with TRBD2 as a possible D gene (5 bases). The germline V gene has CDR1 SGHRS and CDR2 YFSETQ. The germline V and J ends were trimmed by 4 bases and 5 bases, with 15 bases remaining between them. This CDR3 contains 14 residues.

CDR3: CATARGATSSYEQYF. The CDR3 nucleotides read TGTGCCACCGCCCGGGGGGCGACCAGCTCCTACGAGCAGTACTTC. The chain is built from TRBV7-6 and TRBJ2-7; a possible D gene is TRBD2 (7 bases). CDR1 and CDR2 from the germline V gene are SGHVS and FNYEAQ. V lost 10 bases and J 0 bases, leaving 19 bases between the germline ends. The length of the CDR3 is 15 residues.

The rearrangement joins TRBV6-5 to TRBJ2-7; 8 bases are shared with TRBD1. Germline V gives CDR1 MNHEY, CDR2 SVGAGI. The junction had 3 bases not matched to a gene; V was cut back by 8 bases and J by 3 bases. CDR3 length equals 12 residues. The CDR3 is CASGQGLYEQYF. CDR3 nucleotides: TGTGCCAGCGGACAGGGCCTCTACGAGCAGTACTTC.

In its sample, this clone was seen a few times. CDR3 in DNA: TGTGCCAGCAGCTTGTATTCGTCTGCCTACGAGCAGTACTTC. Translating gives CASSLYSSAYEQYF. The chain has TRBV5-6 and TRBJ2-7; D remains ambiguous. The CDR3 extends over 14 amino acids. In germline, CDR1 is SGHDT, CDR2 YYEEEE. The germline V and J ends were trimmed by 1 base and 2 bases, with 10 bases remaining between them.

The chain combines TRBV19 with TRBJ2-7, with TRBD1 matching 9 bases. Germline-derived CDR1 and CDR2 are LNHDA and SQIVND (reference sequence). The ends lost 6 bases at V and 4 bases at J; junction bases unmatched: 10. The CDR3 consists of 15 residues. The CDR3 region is CASRTHGQGFYEQYF. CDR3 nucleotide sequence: TGTGCCAGTAGGACCCACGGACAGGGGTTTTACGAGCAGTACTTC.

The DNA of the CDR3 is TGTGCCAGCAGCGTAGGGGCAGGGTATCAAGAGACCCAGTACTTC. This codes for CASSVGAGYQETQYF. This sequence joins TRBV9 and TRBJ2-5, with TRBD1 as a possible D gene (5 bases). V lost 0 bases and J lost 2, with 11 bases in between. Looked up from germline, CDR1 is SGDLS and CDR2 is YYNGEE. CDR3 length equals 15 residues.

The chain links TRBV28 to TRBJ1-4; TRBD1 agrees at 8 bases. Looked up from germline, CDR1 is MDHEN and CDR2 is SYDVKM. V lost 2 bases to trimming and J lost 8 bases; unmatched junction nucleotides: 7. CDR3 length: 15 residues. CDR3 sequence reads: CASSLLTGGREKLFF. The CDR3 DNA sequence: TGTGCCAGCAGTTTACTTACAGGGGGTAGAGAAAAACTGTTTTTT.

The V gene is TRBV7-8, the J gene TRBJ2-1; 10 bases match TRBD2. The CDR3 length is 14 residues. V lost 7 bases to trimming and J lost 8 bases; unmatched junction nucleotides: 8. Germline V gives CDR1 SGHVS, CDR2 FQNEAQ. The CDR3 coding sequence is TGTGCCAGCAAGTCTAGCGGGGGTCTGTATGAGCAGTTCTTC. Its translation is CASKSSGGLYEQFF.

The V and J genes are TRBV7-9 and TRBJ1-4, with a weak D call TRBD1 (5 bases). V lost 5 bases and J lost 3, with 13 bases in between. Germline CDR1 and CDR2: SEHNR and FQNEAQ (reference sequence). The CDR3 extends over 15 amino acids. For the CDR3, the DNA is TGTGCCAGCAGCAATGGGGGGACGGCTAATGAAAAACTGTTTTTT. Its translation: CASSNGGTANEKLFF. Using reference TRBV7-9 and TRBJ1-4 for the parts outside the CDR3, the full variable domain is DTGVSQNPRHKITKRGQNVTFRCDPISEHNRLYWYRQTLGQGPEFLTYFQNEAQLEKSRLLSDRFSAERPKGSFSTLEIQRTEQGDSAMYLCASSNGGTANEKLFFGSGTQLSVL.

The CDR3 DNA is TGTGCCAGCAGTTCGGGGACAGCAGTTAATGAGCAGTTCTTC. Its translation is CASSSGTAVNEQFF. This chain links TRBV6-5 with TRBJ2-1; 7 bases line up with TRBD1. Germline V gives CDR1 MNHEY, CDR2 SVGAGI. This CDR3 has 14 residues. V dropped 4 bases and J dropped 7; count of bases not matched to a gene: 7.

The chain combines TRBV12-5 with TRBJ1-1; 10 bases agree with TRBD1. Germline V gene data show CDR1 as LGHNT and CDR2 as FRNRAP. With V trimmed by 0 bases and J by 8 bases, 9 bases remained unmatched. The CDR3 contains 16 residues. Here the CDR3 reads CASGLVLGQGRLEAFF. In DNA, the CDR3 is TGTGCTAGTGGTTTGGTACTGGGACAGGGGAGGCTCGAAGCTTTCTTT.

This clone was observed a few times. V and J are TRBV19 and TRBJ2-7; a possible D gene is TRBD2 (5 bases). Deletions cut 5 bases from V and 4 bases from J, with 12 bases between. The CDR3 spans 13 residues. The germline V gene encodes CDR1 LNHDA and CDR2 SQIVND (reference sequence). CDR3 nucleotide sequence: TGTGCCAGTAGTTTTGGGAGCGGTTACGAGCAGTACTTC. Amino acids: CASSFGSGYEQYF.

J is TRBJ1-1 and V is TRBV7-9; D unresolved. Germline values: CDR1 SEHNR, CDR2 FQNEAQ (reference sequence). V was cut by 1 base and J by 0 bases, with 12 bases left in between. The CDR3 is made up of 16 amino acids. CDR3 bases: TGTGCCAGCAGCTTAGGAGCCACACAGATGAACACTGAAGCTTTCTTT. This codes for CASSLGATQMNTEAFF.

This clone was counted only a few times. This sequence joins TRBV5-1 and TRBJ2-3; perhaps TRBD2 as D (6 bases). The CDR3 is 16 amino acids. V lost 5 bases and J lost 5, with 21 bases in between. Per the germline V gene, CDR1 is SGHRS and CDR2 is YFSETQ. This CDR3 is CASSPPQGSGGDTQYF. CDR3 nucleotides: TGCGCCAGCAGTCCCCCCCAGGGTAGCGGTGGAGATACGCAGTATTTT.

The CDR3 loop is CASSGTLHGQPQHF. The DNA for the CDR3 is TGTGCCAGCAGTGGGACACTTCACGGTCAGCCCCAGCATTTT. V is TRBV7-9 and J is TRBJ1-5; D possibly corresponds to TRBD1 (6 bases). The CDR3 runs to 14 residues. The ends were cut back, 6 bases at V and 6 bases at J, with 15 bases in the middle. Germline V lookup: CDR1 SEHNR, CDR2 FQNEAQ (reference sequence).

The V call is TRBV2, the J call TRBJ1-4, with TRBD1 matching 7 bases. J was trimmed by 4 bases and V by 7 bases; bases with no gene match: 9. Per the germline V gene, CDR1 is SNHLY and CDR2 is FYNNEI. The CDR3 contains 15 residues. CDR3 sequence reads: CASNPGQEFNEKLFF. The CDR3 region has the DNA TGTGCCAGCAATCCAGGACAGGAATTTAATGAAAAACTGTTTTTT.

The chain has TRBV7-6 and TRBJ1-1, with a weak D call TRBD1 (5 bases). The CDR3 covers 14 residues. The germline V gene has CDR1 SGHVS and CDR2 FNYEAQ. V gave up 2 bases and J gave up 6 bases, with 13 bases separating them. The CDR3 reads CASSLSRASPEAFF. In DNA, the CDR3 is TGTGCCAGCAGCTTATCCAGGGCGAGCCCTGAAGCTTTCTTT.

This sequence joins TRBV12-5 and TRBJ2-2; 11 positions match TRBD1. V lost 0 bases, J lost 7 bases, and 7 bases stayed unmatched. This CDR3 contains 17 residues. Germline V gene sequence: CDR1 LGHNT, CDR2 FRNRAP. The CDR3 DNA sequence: TGTGCTAGTGGTTTGGTACTAGGACAGGGGGCGAGCGGGGAGCTGTTTTTT. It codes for CASGLVLGQGASGELFF.